A single sample gave rise to the 26 T cell receptor beta chains below, sequenced in a study of blood T cell repertoires in COVID-19. Assay: immunoSEQ multiplex PCR; the TCRdb copy retains only in-frame clones and omits some. The table has 150,000 to 180,000 clones, approximately 79% seen once. The sequencing sample was made of PBMCs or T cells enriched from blood (not recorded which). The receptors originated from a man aged 50 to 59 who had recovered from COVID-19.

J is TRBJ2-5 and V is TRBV11-3; maybe TRBD2 (5 bases). The CDR3 totals 12 residues. V lost 3 bases to trimming and J lost 5 bases, with 7 bases between them. Germline V lookup: CDR1 SGHNT, CDR2 YENEEA. The CDR3 DNA follows: TGTGCCAGCAGCTTGACGGGGGAGACCCAGTACTTC. Translating it yields CASSLTGETQYF.

V and J are TRBV14 and TRBJ1-1; D not certain. The germline V gene encodes CDR1 SGHDN and CDR2 FVKESK. Trimming took off 4 bases at V and 2 bases at J, with 8 bases between the two ends. This CDR3 has 13 residues. In nucleotides, the CDR3 is TGTGCCAGCAGCCTAAGCAAAAACACTGAAGCTTTCTTT. It is translated as CASSLSKNTEAFF.

This chain connects TRBV18 to TRBJ2-4, with 7 nucleotides matching TRBD1. The ends lost 3 bases at V and 0 bases at J; junction bases unmatched: 8. The CDR3 consists of 17 residues. The V gene's germline CDR1 is KGHSH and CDR2 LQKENI. CDR3 region: CASSPLDRVGAKNIQYF. CDR3 in DNA: TGTGCCAGCTCACCCCTCGACAGGGTCGGAGCCAAAAACATTCAGTACTTC.

V gene TRBV7-9 combines with J gene TRBJ2-1; tentatively, D is TRBD1 (6 bases). The V end lost 5 bases, the J end lost 14 bases, and 16 bases lay between the germline ends. Germline CDR1 and CDR2: SEHNR and FQNEAQ (reference sequence). This CDR3 comprises 12 residues. For the CDR3, the DNA is TGTGCCAGCAGCCGAAAATGGACAGAAGAGTTCTTC. This translates into CASSRKWTEEFF.

The chain uses TRBV6-5 and TRBJ1-1; 10 bases agree with TRBD1. This CDR3 contains 15 residues. The ends lost 6 bases at V and 5 bases at J; junction bases unmatched: 9. Germline V gene sequence: CDR1 MNHEY, CDR2 SVGAGI. The CDR3 loop reads CASSFRDRGLTEAFF. CDR3 sequence (DNA): TGTGCCAGCAGCTTCAGGGACAGGGGTTTGACTGAAGCTTTCTTT.

The rearrangement joins TRBV11-2 to TRBJ1-4; TRBD1 agrees at 8 bases. The ends lost 3 bases at V and 2 bases at J; junction bases unmatched: 2. CDR3 size: 15 residues. Germline CDR1 reads SGHAT; CDR2 reads FQNNGV. CDR3 amino acids: CASSFTGGTNEKLFF. CDR3 coding DNA: TGTGCCAGCAGCTTCACAGGGGGGACTAATGAAAAACTGTTTTTT.

The V and J genes are TRBV5-4 and TRBJ1-2; possibly TRBD1 for D (5 bases). The CDR3 contains 16 residues. V gave up 0 bases and J gave up 1 base, with 13 bases separating them. Germline-derived CDR1 and CDR2 are SGHNT and YYREEE (reference sequence). The CDR3 coding sequence is TGTGCCAGCAGCTTGGCGGCAGGGAGGGGTAACTATGGCTACACCTTC. Translating it yields CASSLAAGRGNYGYTF.

This chain joins TRBV10-3 and TRBJ2-1; D perhaps matches TRBD1 (6 bases). The V and J ends lost 4 bases and 1 base respectively, with 11 bases between them. The CDR3 is 15 amino acids. Germline V gene lookup returns CDR1 ENHRY and CDR2 SYGVKD. The DNA of the CDR3 is TGTGCCATCAGTGGACAGGTTGATTCCTACAATGAGCAGTTCTTC. Its protein is CAISGQVDSYNEQFF.

The gene calls are TRBV5-4 and TRBJ2-2; the D is unclear. Deletions cut 0 bases from V and 4 bases from J, with 10 bases between. Germline V gene lookup returns CDR1 SGHNT and CDR2 YYREEE (reference sequence). The CDR3 has 15 residues. Here the CDR3 DNA reads TGTGCCAGCAGCTTGGGACGTTCGGGCACCGGGGAGCTGTTTTTT. This encodes CASSLGRSGTGELFF.

V is TRBV11-2 and J is TRBJ2-1, with 9 bases identical to TRBD1. The CDR3 extends over 16 amino acids. Germline V gene sequence: CDR1 SGHAT, CDR2 FQNNGV. V shed 5 bases and J 6 bases; nucleotides not matched to a gene: 11. The chain's CDR3 is CASSPSWDRVSNEQFF. CDR3 in DNA: TGTGCCAGCAGCCCCAGCTGGGACAGGGTTAGCAATGAGCAGTTCTTC.

This clone was detected many times. The genes are TRBV25-1 and TRBJ2-7; TRBD1 matches at 7 bases. CDR3 size: 16 residues. Per the germline V gene, CDR1 is MGHDK and CDR2 is SYGVNS. The J segment lost 4 bases and the V segment lost 2 bases, leaving 11 bases of the junction unmatched. The CDR3 is CASSEGDSIRRYEQYF. CDR3 sequence (DNA): TGTGCCAGCAGTGAAGGGGACAGCATCAGAAGGTACGAGCAGTACTTC.

The V call is TRBV3-1 (or the pseudogene TRBV3-2), the J call TRBJ2-5; D is ambiguous. Germline-derived CDR1 and CDR2 are LGHDT and YNNKEL (reference sequence). The CDR3 is 17 amino acids. The V gene lost 0 bases and the J gene lost 2 bases, with 16 bases spanning the gap. Here the CDR3 reads CASSQDDLLVRQETQYF. The CDR3 nucleotides read TGTGCCAGCAGCCAAGATGATCTTCTGGTACGGCAAGAGACCCAGTACTTC.

This sequence joins TRBV3-1 (or the pseudogene TRBV3-2) and TRBJ2-2; D gene uncertain. The CDR3 runs to 13 residues. CDR1 and CDR2 from the germline V gene are LGHDT and YNNKEL (reference sequence). The ends were cut back, 0 bases at V and 6 bases at J, with 5 bases in the middle. CDR3 sequence reads: CASSQDIPGELFF. Written as DNA, the CDR3 is TGTGCCAGCAGCCAAGATATCCCCGGGGAGCTGTTTTTT.

J is TRBJ2-1 and V is TRBV30; perhaps TRBD2 as D (7 bases). CDR1 is GTSNPN, CDR2 SVGIG, per germline (reference sequence). The V gene lost 2 bases and the J gene lost 9 bases, with 14 bases spanning the gap. The CDR3 is made up of 13 amino acids. CDR3 coding DNA: TGTGCCTGGAGTACGGGGGGCCTCAGTGAGCAGTTCTTC. Translation: CAWSTGGLSEQFF.

CDR3 amino acids: CASSQTTNEKLFF. The CDR3 DNA reads as TGTGCCAGCAGCCAGACAACTAATGAAAAACTGTTTTTT. V and J are TRBV7-9 and TRBJ1-4; no definite D call. Per the germline V gene, CDR1 is SEHNR and CDR2 is FQNEAQ (reference sequence). V lost 5 bases and J 0 bases, leaving 4 bases between the germline ends. This CDR3 comprises 13 residues.

The gene calls are TRBV6-1 and TRBJ2-7; D uncertain. From germline, CDR1 is MNHNS and CDR2 SASEGT. The CDR3 is made up of 13 amino acids. V lost 5 bases, J lost 3 bases, and 11 bases lay in between. CDR3 sequence: CASSRSFGYEQYF. Here the CDR3 DNA reads TGTGCCAGCAGTCGGAGTTTCGGCTACGAGCAGTACTTC.

The rearrangement joins TRBV27 to TRBJ1-4; possibly TRBD1 for D (5 bases). The CDR3 has 14 residues. The V gene lost 4 bases and the J gene lost 7 bases, with 13 bases spanning the gap. Germline CDR1 reads MNHEY; CDR2 reads SMNVEV (reference sequence). The CDR3 here is CASSSGMGGEKLFF. CDR3 in DNA: TGTGCCAGCAGTTCAGGGATGGGAGGTGAAAAACTGTTTTTT.

The rearrangement links TRBV25-1 to TRBJ1-2, with D perhaps TRBD1 (5 bases). Germline V gene data show CDR1 as MGHDK and CDR2 as SYGVNS. With 3 bases removed from V and 5 bases from J, the gap between germline ends came to 13 bases. The CDR3 consists of 14 residues. This chain's CDR3 is CASSDSGVRYGYTF. The CDR3 DNA follows: TGTGCCAGCAGTGATTCGGGGGTACGTTATGGCTACACCTTC.

This chain connects TRBV14 to TRBJ2-5, with 7 bases that match TRBD1. The CDR3 is 15 amino acids. The junction had 3 bases not matched to a gene; V was cut back by 2 bases and J by 0 bases. Germline CDR1 and CDR2: SGHDN and FVKESK. CDR3 DNA sequence: TGTGCCAGCAGCCAAATGACAGGGTACCAAGAGACCCAGTACTTC. Amino acid sequence: CASSQMTGYQETQYF.

This rearrangement joins TRBV18 to TRBJ1-2, with D tentatively TRBD1 (5 bases). V was pared by 4 bases and J by 4 bases, with 19 bases between. Germline assignment: CDR1 KGHSH and CDR2 LQKENI. CDR3 length: 16 amino acids. CDR3 nucleotide sequence: TGTGCCAGCTCACGCGTGCGGGGGAGAACTAGCTATGGCTACACCTTC. Residues: CASSRVRGRTSYGYTF.

V gene TRBV6-5 combines with J gene TRBJ1-2; D remains ambiguous. The ends were cut back, 7 bases at V and 5 bases at J, with 20 bases in the middle. Germline loops: CDR1 MNHEY, CDR2 SVGAGI. The CDR3 loop spans 15 amino acids. The CDR3 DNA reads as TGTGCCAGCAAAGAATTTGGTGGCAGAGCGTATGGCTACACCTTC. Its protein product is CASKEFGGRAYGYTF.

This clone was seen only once. The CDR3 sequence is CASSWTGGSYEQYF. Here the CDR3 DNA reads TGTGCCAGCAGCTGGACAGGAGGAAGCTACGAGCAGTACTTC. J is TRBJ2-7 and V is TRBV7-2, with 7 bases fitting TRBD1. V lost 4 bases and J lost 3; bases outside the gene matches: 6. This CDR3 is built from 14 residues. Germline lookup yields CDR1 SGHTA and CDR2 FQGNSA.

The chain recombines TRBV10-3 with TRBJ2-1; TRBD2 is a possible D gene (5 bases). V lost 0 bases, J lost 8 bases, and 11 bases lay in between. The CDR3 runs 14 residues. Germline lookup yields CDR1 ENHRY and CDR2 SYGVKD. CDR3 in amino acids: CAISESFSEDEQFF. CDR3 bases: TGTGCCATCAGTGAGTCATTTAGCGAGGATGAGCAGTTCTTC.

The rearrangement links TRBV19 to TRBJ1-5, with D maybe TRBD1 (5 bases). Germline V gives CDR1 LNHDA, CDR2 SQIVND (reference sequence). The CDR3 has 15 amino acids. V lost 0 bases and J lost 6, with 12 bases in between. The CDR3 is CASSIDGEGLQPQHF. The CDR3 nucleotides are TGTGCCAGTAGTATAGATGGAGAGGGACTTCAGCCCCAGCATTTT.

The chain carries TRBV10-3 and TRBJ2-5, with D perhaps TRBD1 (6 bases). Germline V gene sequence: CDR1 ENHRY, CDR2 SYGVKD. The CDR3 is 14 amino acids. With 4 bases removed from V and 1 base from J, the gap between germline ends came to 10 bases. The CDR3 protein is CAISGGHTQETQYF. CDR3 nucleotides: TGTGCCATCAGTGGGGGACACACCCAAGAGACCCAGTACTTC.

The chain has TRBV10-3 and TRBJ1-2; TRBD1 matches at 8 bases. Germline loops: CDR1 ENHRY, CDR2 SYGVKD. V trimming: 0 bases; J trimming: 7 bases; junction bases outside the gene matches: 4. CDR3 length: 14 residues. CDR3: CAISESSGGGGYTF. DNA of the CDR3: TGTGCCATCAGTGAGTCGTCAGGGGGCGGTGGCTACACCTTC.